This T cell receptor beta chain was identified during a study of hypomethylating agent response in myelodysplastic syndrome. Background on the study: The myelodysplastic syndrome patients comprised roughly nine men and a couple of women. Patients with neither complete response nor hematologic improvement were classed non-responders. Regarding the study as a whole: Only roughly 10 patients were analyzed in this small cohort.

TCRdb's table, derived via immunoSEQ multiplex PCR, lists solely in-frame clones and lacks some. The sample includes approximately 3,000 clones, roughly 90% of them seen just once. In germline, CDR1 is SNHLY, CDR2 FYNNEI. This CDR3 is 14 amino acids long. Trimming shortened V by 3 bases and J by 3 bases, and 9 bases separated the two germline ends. With respect to this clone: Its antigen remains unknown.

The chain recombines TRBV2 with TRBJ1-5; D is unresolved. Specimen: bone marrow, collected before or after starting hypomethylating agent treatment for myelodysplastic syndrome (not recorded which). The TCR sequence derives from a human donor with myelodysplastic syndrome. The DNA for the CDR3 is TGTGCCAGCAGTGAGCGTAGTACCAATCAGCCCCAGCATTTT. Encoded protein: CASSERSTNQPQHF.